This TCR beta chain was recovered during a study of post-analysis software for immune sequencing data (dated by TCRdb to between 2014 and 2017). In the study overall: Disease courses on record covered relapsing-remitting, secondary progressive and progressive-relapsing multiple sclerosis, though some patients had no subtype annotation. The patient repertoires were set against eleven to twelve previously published healthy control repertoires from donors whose ages ranged from 6 to 25 years. A subset of samples was prepared in parallel using single-end sample barcoding, then pooled and co-amplified after Illumina adapter ligation.

The method was PCR. TCRdb records Illumina HiSeq 2500 as the sequencer. To reduce PCR and sequencing biases, unique molecular identifiers were built into the TCR beta cDNA libraries. Every 1 to 10 million input T cells yielded roughly 0.5 million cDNA molecules, meaning each molecule approximated one T cell. The patient libraries were prepared and sequenced with the same protocol used for the earlier healthy control dataset. Samples belonging to the same batch were prepared together, multiplexed and sequenced on a shared HiSeq lane. The study's processing was this. Raw barcoded reads were processed with MIGEC, and single-read molecular identifier groups were discarded before consensus assembly and CDR3 extraction. VDJtools was used for post-analysis of the clonotype tables, and diversity was normalized by down-sampling every dataset to the size of the smallest sample. In repertoire overlap clustering, CDR3 amino acid sequences, but not nucleotide sequences, were matched to correct batch-related cross-sample contamination. Clones were called with MiXCR by TCRdb after fastp trimmed the public reads at Q25, and only in-frame beta chains were retained. Merged by CDR3 protein, the rows form single entries marked with the most common genes and DNA. TCRdb, rather than the study authors, made the V and J calls. The table for this sample lists under 200,000 distinct CDR3 sequences; 25% to 30% of them were counted only once. The leading ten clones occupy more than 3% of the sample.

Points the paper makes about the study in general: Normalized Chao1 diversity was significantly lower in multiple sclerosis patients than controls, suggesting substantial peripheral T-cell clonal expansion. Significantly higher frequencies in patients than in controls were found for about five TRBV segments, including TRBV5-6, TRBV5-1 and TRBV20-1. When samples were clustered directly using the F measure, samples prepared in the same batch co-clustered strongly, which prompted a batch-effect correction. The control group was slightly older than the multiple sclerosis patient group.

To demonstrate the VDJtools post-analysis software, the study profiled TCR beta repertoires from the peripheral blood of around 13 young patients with multiple sclerosis. The multiple sclerosis patients were children and adolescents ranging in age from about 6 to 17 years. This clonotype was recorded a few times. Its antigen is still unknown. One base away there is no much larger clone; base qualities are not given. From its cysteine to its phenylalanine, the CDR3 spans 14 amino acids. Only CDR3 DNA remains: 42 bases, in frame from the first base. Taken from the germline V gene (reference sequence), the CDR1 and CDR2 loops are GTSNPN and SVGIG. V is clipped by 0 bases and J by 5 bases, and the sequence between their germline boundaries is 14 bases long.

Sequenced input: blood. The receptor was derived from a girl aged 2 to 17 with multiple sclerosis. The V gene is TRBV30 and the J gene is TRBJ2-7, with the D gene uncertain. The DNA sequence is as follows: TGTGCCTGGAGTGTAGGTCTAACTACGAACGAGCAGTACTTC. Its protein product is CAWSVGLTTNEQYF.